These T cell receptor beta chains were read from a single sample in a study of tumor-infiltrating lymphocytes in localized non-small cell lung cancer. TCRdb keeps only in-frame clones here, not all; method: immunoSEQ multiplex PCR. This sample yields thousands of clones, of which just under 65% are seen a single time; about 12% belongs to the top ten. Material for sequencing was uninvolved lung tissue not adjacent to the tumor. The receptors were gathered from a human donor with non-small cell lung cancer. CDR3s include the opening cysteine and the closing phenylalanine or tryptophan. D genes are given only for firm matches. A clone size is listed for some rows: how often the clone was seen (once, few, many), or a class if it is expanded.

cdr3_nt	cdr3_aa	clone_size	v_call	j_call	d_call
TGTGCCAGCAGCTTCGCAGGGGAGAACACTGAAGCTTTCTTT	CASSFAGENTEAFF	-	TRBV11-3	TRBJ1-1	-
TGTGCCAGCAGCACCTCGAGCAGGGGATACGAGCAGTACTTC	CASSTSSRGYEQYF	-	TRBV27	TRBJ2-7	-
TGTGCCAGCAGTGAGTTATGGGGGACCGGGGAGCTGTTTTTT	CASSELWGTGELFF	-	TRBV6-1	TRBJ2-2	-
TGTGCCAGCAATACTAGAACAAGGTATTTT	CASNTRTRYF	-	TRBV12-1	TRBJ1-3	-
TGTGCCAGCAGCCTAAGGCGTGGACAGTCGGGCGAGCAGTACTTC	CASSLRRGQSGEQYF	-	TRBV11-3	TRBJ2-7	-
TGTGCCAGCAGCACGTGGACAGGGGCAACGAACACTGAAGCTTTCTTT	CASSTWTGATNTEAFF	few	TRBV7-9	TRBJ1-1	TRBD1
TGTGCCACCAGCAGGGACAGGGCCACCGGGGAGCTGTTTTTT	CATSRDRATGELFF	once	TRBV15	TRBJ2-2	TRBD1
TGTGCCAGTAGTACACGGGACAGGGGGCGGGGGTCTGGGGCCAACGTCCTGACTTTC	CASSTRDRGRGSGANVLTF	-	TRBV19	TRBJ2-6	TRBD1
TGTGCCAGCAGTCGGGGGCCAACTAATGAAAAACTGTTTTTT	CASSRGPTNEKLFF	-	TRBV27	TRBJ1-4	-
TGTGCCATCAGTGAGAAAACAGGGCACAATCAGCCCCAGCATTTT	CAISEKTGHNQPQHF	once	TRBV10-3	TRBJ1-5	-
TGTGCCAGTAGCAGAGAGGGGATATCACTCGGAGAGCAGTTCTTC	CASSREGISLGEQFF	-	TRBV19	TRBJ2-1	-
TGTGCCAGCAACAGGGGGAATCAGCCCCAGCATTTT	CASNRGNQPQHF	-	TRBV2	TRBJ1-5	TRBD1
TGTGCCAGCAGCTTAGAAGGGCGGGGGATAAGCAATCAGCCCCAGCATTTT	CASSLEGRGISNQPQHF	-	TRBV7-2	TRBJ1-5	-
TGTGCCAGCAGTGGGACGGGAAACACCGGGGAGCTGTTTTTT	CASSGTGNTGELFF	-	TRBV2	TRBJ2-2	-
TGTGCCATCAGTGAGTCCGGTGGGGGGCGCGGCGAAAAACTGTTTTTT	CAISESGGGRGEKLFF	few	TRBV10-3	TRBJ1-4	-
TGTGCCTGGAGTACACGGTATGGCTACACCTTC	CAWSTRYGYTF	few	TRBV30	TRBJ1-2	-
TGCGCCAGCAGTGAGAATTTGGTGGCTGAAGCTTTCTTT	CASSENLVAEAFF	few	TRBV10-1	TRBJ1-1	-
TGCAGCGCGCGAAAGACCGAGAGCTCCTACGAGCAGTACTTC	CSARKTESSYEQYF	-	TRBV29-1	TRBJ2-7	-
TGCATCTCCCGGGACAGCCAAGAGACCCAGTACTTC	CISRDSQETQYF	-	TRBV29-1	TRBJ2-5	TRBD1
TGTGCCACCGCACCGATTTCTAATGAAAAACTGTTTTTT	CATAPISNEKLFF	medium-sized	TRBV6-5	TRBJ1-4	-
TGTGCCAGTAGTCCACCGCGTTTTAGGGCTCTCGATTCACCCCTCCACTTT	CASSPPRFRALDSPLHF	-	TRBV19	TRBJ1-6	-
TGCGCCAGCAGCTTGACAGGGAACCCCTACGAGCAGTACTTC	CASSLTGNPYEQYF	few	TRBV5-1	TRBJ2-7	-
TGTGCCAGCAGCGTATTTAGGGGAGATGGCTACACCTTC	CASSVFRGDGYTF	-	TRBV9	TRBJ1-2	-
TGTGCCTGGAGTGTGAGATTCGAAGCTTTCTTT	CAWSVRFEAFF	-	TRBV30	TRBJ1-1	-
TGTGCCAGCAGTCCAGGACAGGGGTTTAGTCAGCCCCAGCATTTT	CASSPGQGFSQPQHF	-	TRBV25-1	TRBJ1-5	TRBD1
TGTGCCTGGTCCGGTGGGCAAGTGGGCTCACCCCTCCACTTT	CAWSGGQVGSPLHF	-	TRBV30	TRBJ1-6	-
TGTGCCAGCAGCTCGGGAAGGTCGGAGGCCCAGTACTTC	CASSSGRSEAQYF	medium-sized	TRBV5-6	TRBJ2-5	-
TGTGCCAGCAGCTTCTCCCACGACAGGGCATACCAGCCCCAGCATTTT	CASSFSHDRAYQPQHF	-	TRBV7-2	TRBJ1-5	TRBD1
TGTGCCAGCAGCTTATTAGGGGTTGGCACAGATACGCAGTATTTT	CASSLLGVGTDTQYF	-	TRBV7-9	TRBJ2-3	-
TGTGCCAGTACCCCCAGAGGGAGCGGCCTAGCGGGGGGGAAGAACACCGGGGAGCTGTTTTTT	CASTPRGSGLAGGKNTGELFF	medium-sized	TRBV19	TRBJ2-2	TRBD2
TGCGCCAGCAGCACCGACAGGGTCGGTGTCACTGAAGCTTTCTTT	CASSTDRVGVTEAFF	-	TRBV5-1	TRBJ1-1	TRBD1
TGTGCCAGCAGCTTAGGTTTGGGGGGAATACACAATGAGCAGTTCTTC	CASSLGLGGIHNEQFF	-	TRBV13	TRBJ2-1	-
TGTGCCAGCAGCTTCGGGTTTAGTGAAAAACTGTTTTTT	CASSFGFSEKLFF	-	TRBV5-6	TRBJ1-4	-
TGTGCCAGCAGCTTAAAATTGGGCGGGGGTGTAGATACGCAGTATTTT	CASSLKLGGGVDTQYF	-	TRBV7-9	TRBJ2-3	TRBD2
TGTGCCAGCAGGGGGACAGGGGGCGAGGGCAATCAGCCCCAGCATTTT	CASRGTGGEGNQPQHF	-	TRBV6-6	TRBJ1-5	TRBD1
TGTGCCACCAGCAGAGACAGGAACACTTCACCCCTCCACTTT	CATSRDRNTSPLHF	few	TRBV15	TRBJ1-6	-
TGTGCCAGCAGCCCCCGGCCCTCCTTCACAGATACGCAGTATTTT	CASSPRPSFTDTQYF	-	TRBV6-5	TRBJ2-3	-
TGTGCCAGCAGATCAGGGGCTTCTAATGAAAAACTGTTTTTT	CASRSGASNEKLFF	-	TRBV6-5	TRBJ1-4	-
TGTGCCAGTCGACAGTGGTCCACTGAAGCTTTCTTT	CASRQWSTEAFF	-	TRBV19	TRBJ1-1	-
TGTGCCAGCGAAACAGGGTCAGGCTCGAACACTGAAGCTTTCTTT	CASETGSGSNTEAFF	-	TRBV4-2	TRBJ1-1	-
TGTGCCAGCAGCTTAGATGGGCGGACAGGGGTTGAGCAGTACTTC	CASSLDGRTGVEQYF	-	TRBV11-3	TRBJ2-7	TRBD1
TGTGCCAGCAGTTCGAGGACCTTTTCTAACTATGGCTACACCTTC	CASSSRTFSNYGYTF	-	TRBV11-2	TRBJ1-2	-
TGTGCCAGCAGCCCCCCGGGACAGGGAAGCACCGGGGAGCTGTTTTTT	CASSPPGQGSTGELFF	-	TRBV6-6	TRBJ2-2	TRBD1
TGCGCCAGCAGTGTAATTTTGGCAGGGGACGGTGGCTACACCTTC	CASSVILAGDGGYTF	-	TRBV10-2	TRBJ1-2	-
TGTGCCAGCAGCCAAAACAGGGCTCTGGACGAAAAACTGTTTTTT	CASSQNRALDEKLFF	-	TRBV5-4	TRBJ1-4	-
TGTGCCAGCTCACCCCTGACAAGGAACACTGAAGCTTTCTTT	CASSPLTRNTEAFF	few	TRBV18	TRBJ1-1	-
TGCAGCGTTGGCCCCGGCCTAGCTAACTATGGCTACACCTTC	CSVGPGLANYGYTF	-	TRBV29-1	TRBJ1-2	-
TGTGCCAGCAGAATCTTCCCGGGACAGAACATGAACACTGAAGCTTTCTTT	CASRIFPGQNMNTEAFF	medium-sized	TRBV2	TRBJ1-1	TRBD1
TGTGCCAGTAGTGCACAGGGGGCACATGGCTACACCTTC	CASSAQGAHGYTF	-	TRBV19	TRBJ1-2	TRBD1
TGTGCCTGGACGGGCAGCCGGACGGGCACCATATATTTT	CAWTGSRTGTIYF	-	TRBV30	TRBJ1-3	-
TGTGCCAGCAGCTTAGCGTTATTGGGGGGAGGCACCTTC	CASSLALLGGGTF	-	TRBV7-8	TRBJ1-2	-
TGCGCCAGCAGCGGCCGGGGACAACCGTACACCGGGGAGCTGTTTTTT	CASSGRGQPYTGELFF	-	TRBV4-1	TRBJ2-2	-
TGTGCCAGCGGGCCTAACGGCTACACCTTC	CASGPNGYTF	few	TRBV7-8	TRBJ1-2	-
TGTGCCAGCAGCTTGGAAATTCGGGACAGCTCCTACGAGCAGTACTTC	CASSLEIRDSSYEQYF	-	TRBV11-2	TRBJ2-7	TRBD1
TGTGCCAGCAGCTCTAAGACAGGGGCCCAAGTCCTGACTTTC	CASSSKTGAQVLTF	large	TRBV7-9	TRBJ2-6	TRBD1
TGTGCCAGCAGCCCATCTCGGGTTAGCAATCAGCCCCAGCATTTT	CASSPSRVSNQPQHF	-	TRBV7-8	TRBJ1-5	-
TGTGCCAGCAGGGCTCCCAGCTCTGGAAACACCATATATTTT	CASRAPSSGNTIYF	few	TRBV7-8	TRBJ1-3	-
TGTGCCAGCAGCGTCCTAGCGGGGGTCAATGAGCAGTTCTTC	CASSVLAGVNEQFF	-	TRBV9	TRBJ2-1	TRBD2
TGTGCCAGCAGCCAAGCTTGGGATGAGCAGTTCTTC	CASSQAWDEQFF	-	TRBV4-2	TRBJ2-1	-